Sequencing of this T cell receptor (beta chain) was carried out in a study of cytomegalovirus exposure and HLA in healthy donors. Study conclusions and caveats: The authors enumerated 180 or so TCR beta chains as linked to cytomegalovirus.

Of note for this clone: Its antigen is not known.

PCR amplification relied on 60 Vbeta primers (plus 13 Jbeta primers). Clones were read by immunoSEQ multiplex PCR, and TCRdb kept only the in-frame ones, dropping some. The sample has under 200,000 clones; the top ten hold approximately 6.5%. The CDR3 spans 15 residues. Trimming cost V 0 bases and J 8 bases, with 13 bases left between them. Germline V lookup: CDR1 SGHDN, CDR2 FVKESK. This clonotype was obtained from a young man in good health and CMV-seronegative. The chain links TRBV14 to TRBJ2-2; D unresolved. Sequenced material: PBMCs. Here the CDR3 DNA reads TGTGCCAGCAGCCAAGATCGGCTAGTTCAGGGGGAGCTGTTTTTT. Translating it yields CASSQDRLVQGELFF.